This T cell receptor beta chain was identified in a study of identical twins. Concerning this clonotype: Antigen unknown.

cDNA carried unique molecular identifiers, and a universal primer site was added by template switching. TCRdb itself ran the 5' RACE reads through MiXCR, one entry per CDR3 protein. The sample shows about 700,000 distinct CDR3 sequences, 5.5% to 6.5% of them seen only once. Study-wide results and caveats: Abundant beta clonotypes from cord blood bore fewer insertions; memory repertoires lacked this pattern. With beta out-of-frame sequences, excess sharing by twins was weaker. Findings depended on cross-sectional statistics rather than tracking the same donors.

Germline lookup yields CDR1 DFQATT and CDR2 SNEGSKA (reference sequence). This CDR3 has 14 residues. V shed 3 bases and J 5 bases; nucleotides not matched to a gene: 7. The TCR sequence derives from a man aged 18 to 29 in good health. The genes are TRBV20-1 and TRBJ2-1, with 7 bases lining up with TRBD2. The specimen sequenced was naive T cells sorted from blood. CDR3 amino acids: CSARGGTGHNEQFF. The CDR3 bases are TGCAGTGCTAGGGGGGGGACCGGGCACAATGAGCAGTTCTTC.